The T cell receptor beta chain under discussion was sequenced for a study of Ad26.COV2.S vaccination and SARS-CoV-2 variants (dated by TCRdb to the early 2020s). Notes on the research overall: Donors in the vaccine arm were drawn from COV1001, a multicentre, randomized, double-blind, placebo-controlled phase I-IIa trial testing Ad26.COV2.S in healthy adults. Ad26.COV2.S was administered intramuscularly at a dose of 5x10^10 or 1x10^11 viral particles, either as one shot or as two shots given 56 days apart. TCRbeta repertoire sequencing served as the tool for gauging how specific and how broad the SARS-CoV-2-reactive T cell receptors were following Ad26.COV2.S vaccination. The TCR-sequenced set comprised approximately 30 samples: approximately 20 Ad26.COV2.S vaccine recipients, 5 placebo recipients and 8 SARS-CoV-2 convalescent individuals. Trial participants were randomized into five groups of five, in which low-dose or high-dose Ad26.COV2.S was given once or twice, or placebo was given on both occasions. Throughout the experiments and outcome assessment, investigators stayed blinded to trial group allocation.

The immunoSEQ Assay was the method used to sequence TCRbeta CDR3 regions. After extraction, genomic DNA underwent amplification by bias-controlled multiplex PCR, followed by high-throughput sequencing. Concerning the study's data processing: Collapsing and filtering of sequences were performed to quantify the absolute abundance of each unique TCRbeta CDR3 region. Usable DNA was measured by amplifying reference genes present in all nucleated cells, and TCRbeta template counts were normalized to that usable DNA to estimate T cell fraction. Repertoire TCRs were annotated as SARS-CoV-2-specific by exact matching of V gene, CDR3 amino acid sequence and J gene to a known reactive TCR set. The reference SARS-CoV-2 TCR set came from MIRA and was filtered for enrichment in COVID-19-positive ImmuneCODE repertoires, removing public or cross-reactive TCRs. Based on the MIRA antigens, annotated TCRs were further analysed at the level of specific ORF or position within ORF. Breadth was defined as the number of annotated unique rearrangements divided by the total number of unique productive rearrangements, and depth was defined as the summed frequency of the annotated unique rearrangements. Two-sided Wilcoxon rank-sum tests were applied when comparing TCR breadth between groups. As stored in TCRdb, this immuneACCESS dataset retains in-frame rearrangements with V and J assigned. A fraction of the clones does not appear; measured against another copy, unresolved V genes explain less than half of the discrepancy, and the remainder lacks a known reason. V, J and clone size reflect that table, while D and trimming were determined from the DNA. This sample gives about 350,000 clones in total; roughly 90% of them show up just once. Roughly 10% of the sample is in the top ten clones.

The trim is 4 bases for V and 7 bases for J, with a gap of 14 bases between the germline ends. Spanning cysteine to phenylalanine, the CDR3 consists of 13 amino acids. Just CDR3 DNA is preserved here, 39 bases in frame from base 1. CDR1 is given as SGHKS and CDR2 as YYEKEE, both from the germline V gene (reference sequence). Results the study describes overall, beyond this receptor: It was noted by the authors that total T cell responses may have been underestimated by the TCR breadth and depth analyses. Compared with placebo recipients, Ad26.COV2.S recipients showed higher spike-specific TCR breadth (P = 0.0014). Comparing responses between vaccine doses or regimens was not something the study was powered to do. Vaccine and placebo recipients had similar non-spike TCR breadth, a finding consistent with the vaccine containing only spike. After vaccination, substantial breadth of spike-specific CD8+ and CD4+ T cell responses was reported.

In the paper's terms, the treatment or condition label means: approximately 18 received Ad26.COV2.S at low or high dose, single or two shots; several received placebo; per-sample allocation not given. Repertoires of vaccine and placebo recipients were sequenced from samples collected on day 63 after the first injection. Between 29 July and 7 August 2020, Cohort 1b enrolled some 25 adults aged 18-55 years at one site in Boston, USA. Ad26.COV2.S consisted of a replication-incompetent adenovirus type 26 vector by which a prefusion-stabilized SARS-CoV-2 spike protein from the original Wuhan strain was expressed. About this clone: The antigen this receptor binds is unknown. No base qualities exist here, and no much larger clone lies one base off it.

The sequence derives from a person between 18 and 65 years old who received the Ad26.COV2.S COVID-19 vaccine or a placebo. In this chain, TRBV5-5 is recombined with TRBJ2-5; confidence is insufficient to name the D gene. This material consisted of peripheral blood, taken in a trial of Ad26.COV2.S vaccine versus placebo. This receptor has the CDR3 CASSLDGDRTQYF. The bases read TGTGCCAGCAGCCTTGATGGAGACCGGACCCAGTACTTC.